Below are 2 T cell receptor beta chains sequenced from a single sample in a study of cytomegalovirus exposure and HLA in healthy donors. Vbeta (60) and Jbeta (13) primers were used in the PCR. Data came from immunoSEQ multiplex PCR; TCRdb stores just in-frame clones and leaves some out. This table holds about 140,000 clones, roughly 77% found once. Source material: PBMCs. The receptors shown here come from a middle-aged man in good health and CMV-seronegative.

This clone was observed a few times. The chain recombines TRBV29-1 with TRBJ1-2, with unresolved D. The CDR3 has 14 residues. Germline lookup yields CDR1 SQVTM and CDR2 ANQGSEA. V dropped 7 bases and J dropped 5 bases, with 20 bases sitting between them. DNA for the CDR3: TGCAGCGGTACAACCGGGTCAAGCGGTTATGGCTACACCTTC. Amino acid sequence: CSGTTGSSGYGYTF.

This chain joins TRBV5-6 and TRBJ1-5; possibly TRBD1 for D (6 bases). V lost 3 bases to trimming and J lost 3 bases, with 10 bases between them. This CDR3 has 14 amino acids. The V gene's germline CDR1 is SGHDT and CDR2 YYEEEE. The chain's CDR3 is CASSSTGDNQPQHF. The CDR3 DNA reads as TGTGCCAGCAGCTCGACAGGAGACAATCAGCCCCAGCATTTT.